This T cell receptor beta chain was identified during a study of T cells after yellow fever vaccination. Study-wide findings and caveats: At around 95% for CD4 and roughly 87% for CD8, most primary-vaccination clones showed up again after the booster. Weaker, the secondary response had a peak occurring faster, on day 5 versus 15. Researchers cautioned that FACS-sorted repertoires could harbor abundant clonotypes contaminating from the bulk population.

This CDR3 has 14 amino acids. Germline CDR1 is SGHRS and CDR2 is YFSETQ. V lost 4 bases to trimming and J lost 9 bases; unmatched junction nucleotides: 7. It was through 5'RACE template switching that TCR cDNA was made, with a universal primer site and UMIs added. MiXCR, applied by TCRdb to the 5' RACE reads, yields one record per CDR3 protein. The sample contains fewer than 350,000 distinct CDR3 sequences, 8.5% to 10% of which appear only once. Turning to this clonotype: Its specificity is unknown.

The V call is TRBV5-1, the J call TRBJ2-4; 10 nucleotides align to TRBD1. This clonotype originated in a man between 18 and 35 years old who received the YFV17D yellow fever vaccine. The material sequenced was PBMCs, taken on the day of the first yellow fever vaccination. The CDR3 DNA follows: TGCGCCAGCAGCCTCATGGGACAGGGGCGCATTCAGTACTTC. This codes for CASSLMGQGRIQYF.